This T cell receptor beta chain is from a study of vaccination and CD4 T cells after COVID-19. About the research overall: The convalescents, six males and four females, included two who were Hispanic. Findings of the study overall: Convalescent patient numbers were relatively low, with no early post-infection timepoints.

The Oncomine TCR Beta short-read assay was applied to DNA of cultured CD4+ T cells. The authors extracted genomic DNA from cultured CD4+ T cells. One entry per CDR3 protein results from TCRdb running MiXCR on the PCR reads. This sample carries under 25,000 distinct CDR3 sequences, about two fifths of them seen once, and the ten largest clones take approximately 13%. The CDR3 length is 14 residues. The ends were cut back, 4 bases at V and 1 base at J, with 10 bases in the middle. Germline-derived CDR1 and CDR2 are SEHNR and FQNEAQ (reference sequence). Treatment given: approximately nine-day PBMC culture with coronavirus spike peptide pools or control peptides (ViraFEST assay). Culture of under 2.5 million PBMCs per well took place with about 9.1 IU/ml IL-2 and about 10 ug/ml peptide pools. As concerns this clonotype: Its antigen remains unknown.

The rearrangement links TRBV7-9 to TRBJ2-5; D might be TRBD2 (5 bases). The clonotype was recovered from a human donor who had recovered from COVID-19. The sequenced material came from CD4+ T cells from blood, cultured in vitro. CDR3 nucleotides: TGTGCCAGCAGCTCTTACCGGGGCCAAGAGACCCAGTACTTC. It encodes CASSSYRGQETQYF.